Shown below are 15 T cell receptor beta chains from a single sample sequenced in a study of regulatory T cells in long-lasting Graves disease. Stated time point: newly diagnosed GD, antithyroid drugs for less than 3 months. RNA from PBMCs was the source of the TCR library. The authors built TCR beta libraries using iRepertoire HTBI primers and Arm-PCR of CDR3 regions. MiXCR, applied by TCRdb to the multiplex PCR reads, yields one record per CDR3 protein. The sample yields about 350,000 distinct CDR3 sequences, 16% seen once. In addition, the sample was reused for a study of T cells in Graves' hyperthyroidism and ophthalmopathy.

Sequences were derived from peripheral blood mononuclear cells (PBMCs), sampled at new diagnosis, from a patient treated with antithyroid drugs. Source of these receptors: a woman younger than 30 with Graves disease.

This clonotype was observed many times. The rearrangement joins TRBV10-3 to TRBJ2-1; 10 bases match TRBD2. Germline V gene sequence: CDR1 ENHRY, CDR2 SYGVKD. CDR3 length: 17 residues. Trimming cost V 2 bases and J 1 base; bases outside gene matches: 5. As DNA, the CDR3 is TGTGCCATCAGTGAGCCTAGCGGGAGTGTATCCTACAATGAGCAGTTCTTC. It specifies CAISEPSGSVSYNEQFF.

J is TRBJ1-1 and V is TRBV4-1, with unresolved D. From germline, CDR1 is MGHRA and CDR2 YSYEKL. This CDR3 is 12 amino acids long. V was shortened by 4 bases and J by 8 bases, with 11 bases between the two germline ends. For the CDR3, the DNA is TGCGCCAGCAGCCGGAACGGATTCGAAGCTTTCTTT. This encodes CASSRNGFEAFF.

The sample holds many counts of this clonotype. The chain is built from TRBV2 and TRBJ1-1, with TRBD1 identical over 8 bases. Per germline, CDR1 SNHLY and CDR2 FYNNEI. Trimming at V came to 6 bases and at J to 0 bases, leaving 6 bases not matched to a gene. The CDR3 contains 15 residues. The chain's CDR3 is CASSRGQTMNTEAFF. The CDR3 DNA follows: TGTGCCAGCAGCAGGGGGCAAACGATGAACACTGAAGCTTTCTTT.

This clonotype was seen a few times. The chain recombines TRBV2 with TRBJ2-7; the match to TRBD2 covers 8 bases. The CDR3 consists of 14 residues. CDR1 and CDR2 from the germline V gene are SNHLY and FYNNEI. V was pared by 5 bases and J by 0 bases, with 3 bases of the junction left unmatched. CDR3 residues: CASSFGLASYEQYF. In nucleotides, the CDR3 is TGTGCCAGCAGTTTCGGACTAGCCTCCTACGAGCAGTACTTC.

This clonotype was seen a handful of times. The chain is built from TRBV7-2 and TRBJ1-1, with 8 bases that match TRBD1. The CDR3 totals 15 residues. With V trimmed by 5 bases and J by 0 bases, 5 bases remained unmatched. Germline assignment: CDR1 SGHTA and CDR2 FQGNSA. Here the CDR3 reads CASSPRQGMNTEAFF. The DNA for the CDR3 is TGTGCCAGCAGCCCACGACAGGGGATGAACACTGAAGCTTTCTTT.

V is TRBV19 and J is TRBJ1-5; D is unresolved. Germline loops: CDR1 LNHDA, CDR2 SQIVND (reference sequence). V was cut by 0 bases and J by 5 bases, with 14 bases left in between. The CDR3 loop spans 16 amino acids. CDR3 sequence: CASSIDFSPTDQPQHF. The CDR3, as DNA: TGTGCCAGTAGTATAGATTTTTCACCGACCGATCAGCCCCAGCATTTT.

This clonotype occurred once. This may arise from a read error, as a much more abundant clone is one base away. This chain joins TRBV30 and TRBJ1-5; D call uncertain. V lost 2 bases to trimming and J lost 7 bases, with 12 bases between them. Per germline, CDR1 GTSNPN and CDR2 SVGIG (reference sequence). This CDR3 is 13 amino acids long. DNA of the CDR3: TGTGCCTGGAGTCGACGGGGTGGGCAGCCCCAGCATTTT. Protein product: CAWSRRGGQPQHF.

In this sample, this clonotype turned up many times. The V call is TRBV11-2, the J call TRBJ1-3, with a tentative D call TRBD1 (5 bases). V gave up 1 base and J gave up 0 bases, with 16 bases separating them. From germline, CDR1 is SGHAT and CDR2 FQNNGV. There are 18 residues in the CDR3. The CDR3 spells CASSLAGTGLSSGNTIYF. The CDR3 nucleotides read TGTGCCAGCAGCTTAGCCGGGACTGGGCTGAGCTCTGGAAACACCATATATTTT. Complete variable domain (other parts from reference TRBV11-2 and TRBJ1-3): EAGVAQSPRYKIIEKRQSVAFWCNPISGHATLYWYQQILGQGPKLLIQFQNNGVVDDSQLPKDRFSAERLKGVDSTLKIQPAKLEDSAVYLCASSLAGTGLSSGNTIYFGEGSWLTVV.

The table lists this clonotype with many counts. The genes are TRBV2 and TRBJ2-1; D is ambiguous. Trimming took 4 bases from V and 1 from J, leaving 8 bases between them. Germline CDR1 is SNHLY and CDR2 is FYNNEI. The CDR3 sequence is 14 residues long. The CDR3 here is CASSGLSSYNEQFF. In DNA form, the CDR3 reads TGTGCCAGCAGTGGACTTAGTTCCTACAATGAGCAGTTCTTC.

The chain is built from TRBV7-6 and TRBJ2-2; 9 bases line up with TRBD1. V gave up 6 bases and J gave up 4 bases; unmatched junction bases: 9. Germline CDR1 reads SGHVS; CDR2 reads FNYEAQ. The CDR3 spans 16 residues. CDR3 bases: TGTGCCAGCAGACCCACAGGGGGCTCGGTCACCGGGGAGCTGTTTTTT. This codes for CASRPTGGSVTGELFF.

There are many counts of this clonotype. The chain recombines TRBV11-3 with TRBJ2-7; tentatively, D is TRBD1 (6 bases). This CDR3 has 14 residues. Between the trimmed V and J ends, which lost 5 bases and 2 bases, there was a span of 13 bases. In germline, CDR1 is SGHNT, CDR2 YENEEA. The CDR3 bases are TGTGCCAGCAGCCCCGACAGGCACGCCTACGAGCAGTACTTC. Translated: CASSPDRHAYEQYF.

At least ten counts were recorded for this clonotype. The V gene is TRBV30, the J gene TRBJ2-2; a possible D gene is TRBD2 (5 bases). The CDR3 is 16 amino acids. Looked up from germline, CDR1 is GTSNPN and CDR2 is SVGIG (reference sequence). V lost 1 base and J lost 2, with 14 bases in between. The CDR3 DNA reads TGTGCCTGGAGTGGGCCTTCGGGAACCAACACCGGGGAGCTGTTTTTT. The encoded protein is CAWSGPSGTNTGELFF. Full variable domain (rest looked up from reference TRBV30 and TRBJ2-2): SQTIHQWPATLVQPVGSPLSLECTVEGTSNPNLYWYRQAAGRGLQLLFYSVGIGQISSEVPQNLSASRPQDRQFILSSKKLLLSDSGFYLCAWSGPSGTNTGELFFGEGSRLTVL.

This clonotype has ten or more counts. The chain employs TRBV20-1 and TRBJ2-1; no firm D call. The CDR3 totals 14 residues. Trimming left V 3 bases short and J 3 bases short, with 12 bases between. The germline CDR1 and CDR2 sequences are DFQATT and SNEGSKA (reference sequence). The CDR3 is CSASVSPDYNEQFF. The CDR3 DNA reads TGCAGTGCTAGTGTGTCACCAGACTACAATGAGCAGTTCTTC.

The chain couples TRBV29-1 to TRBJ2-5; D gene unclear. The CDR3 totals 11 residues. V gave up 3 bases and J gave up 2 bases, with 4 bases separating them. Germline-derived CDR1 and CDR2 are SQVTM and ANQGSEA. CDR3 nucleotide sequence: TGCAGCGTTGACAGACAAGAGACCCAGTACTTC. Its translation: CSVDRQETQYF.

The chain couples TRBV20-1 to TRBJ1-5; D gene ambiguous. Germline values: CDR1 DFQATT, CDR2 SNEGSKA (reference sequence). The CDR3 is 14 residues long. The V and J ends lost 3 bases and 2 bases respectively, with 11 bases between them. CDR3 region: CSASKAGRNQPQHF. CDR3 nucleotides: TGCAGTGCTAGTAAGGCAGGCCGCAATCAGCCCCAGCATTTT.